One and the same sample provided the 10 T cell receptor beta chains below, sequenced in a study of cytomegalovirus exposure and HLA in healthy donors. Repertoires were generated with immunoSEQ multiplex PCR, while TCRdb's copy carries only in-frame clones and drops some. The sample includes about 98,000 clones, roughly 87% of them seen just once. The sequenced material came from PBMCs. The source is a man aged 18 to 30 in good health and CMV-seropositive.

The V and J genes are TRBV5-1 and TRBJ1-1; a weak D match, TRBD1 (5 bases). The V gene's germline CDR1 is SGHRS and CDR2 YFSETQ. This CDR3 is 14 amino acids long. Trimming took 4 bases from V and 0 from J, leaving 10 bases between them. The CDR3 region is CASSTDTLNTEAFF. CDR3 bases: TGCGCCAGCAGCACGGACACTCTGAACACTGAAGCTTTCTTT.

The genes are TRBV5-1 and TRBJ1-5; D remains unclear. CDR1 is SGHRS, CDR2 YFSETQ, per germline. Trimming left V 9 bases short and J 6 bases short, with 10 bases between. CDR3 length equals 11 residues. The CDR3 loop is CAKAGGQPQHF. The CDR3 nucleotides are TGCGCCAAAGCGGGAGGTCAGCCCCAGCATTTT.

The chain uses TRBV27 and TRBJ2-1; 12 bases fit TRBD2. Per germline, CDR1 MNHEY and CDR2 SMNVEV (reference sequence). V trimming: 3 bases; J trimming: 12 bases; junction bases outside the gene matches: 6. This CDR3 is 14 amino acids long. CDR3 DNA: TGTGCCAGCAGTTTTGAGACTAGCGGGAGAGTGCAGTTCTTC. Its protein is CASSFETSGRVQFF.

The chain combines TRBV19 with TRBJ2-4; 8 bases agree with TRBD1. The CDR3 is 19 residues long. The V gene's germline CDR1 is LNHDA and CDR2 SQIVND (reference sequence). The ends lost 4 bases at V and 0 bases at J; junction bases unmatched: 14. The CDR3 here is CASSTFRQGRSIAKNIQYF. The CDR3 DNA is TGTGCCAGTAGTACCTTTCGACAGGGGCGAAGTATAGCCAAAAACATTCAGTACTTC.

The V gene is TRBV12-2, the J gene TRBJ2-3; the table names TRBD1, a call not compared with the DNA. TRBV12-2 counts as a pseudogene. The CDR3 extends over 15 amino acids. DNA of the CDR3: TGTGCAAGTCGCCTCCCCCGCAGATCCACAGATACGCAGTATTTT. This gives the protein CASRLPRRSTDTQYF.

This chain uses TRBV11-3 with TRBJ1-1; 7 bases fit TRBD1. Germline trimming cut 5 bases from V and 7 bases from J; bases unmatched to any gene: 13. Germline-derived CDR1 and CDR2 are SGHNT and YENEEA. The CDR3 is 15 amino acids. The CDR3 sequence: CASSKREAGGGEAFF. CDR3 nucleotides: TGTGCCAGCAGCAAACGTGAGGCAGGGGGAGGTGAAGCTTTCTTT.

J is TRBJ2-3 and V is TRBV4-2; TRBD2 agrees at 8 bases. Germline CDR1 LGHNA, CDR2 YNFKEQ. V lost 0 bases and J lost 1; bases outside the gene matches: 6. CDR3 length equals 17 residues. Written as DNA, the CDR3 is TGTGCCAGCAGCCAAGAAGCGGGAGTTTTCGGCACAGATACGCAGTATTTT. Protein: CASSQEAGVFGTDTQYF.

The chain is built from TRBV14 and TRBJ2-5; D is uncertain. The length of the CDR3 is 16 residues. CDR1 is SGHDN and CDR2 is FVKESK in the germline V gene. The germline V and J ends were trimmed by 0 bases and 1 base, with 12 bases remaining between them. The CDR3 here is CASSQDLMHGQETQYF. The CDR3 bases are TGTGCCAGCAGCCAAGATTTAATGCACGGCCAAGAGACCCAGTACTTC.

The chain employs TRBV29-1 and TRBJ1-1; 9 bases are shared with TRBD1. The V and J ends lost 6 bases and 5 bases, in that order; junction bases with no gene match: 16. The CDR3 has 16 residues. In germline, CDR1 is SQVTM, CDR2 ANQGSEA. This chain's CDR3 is CSVTGTGSFVRTEAFF. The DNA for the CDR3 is TGCAGCGTCACCGGGACAGGGAGCTTTGTGAGGACTGAAGCTTTCTTT.

In nucleotides, the CDR3 is TGTGCCAGCAGCGTAGGGACAGTCGACTACGAGCAGTACTTC. Residues: CASSVGTVDYEQYF. V is TRBV9 and J is TRBJ2-7, with D possibly TRBD1 on 6 matching bases. The germline V and J ends were trimmed by 0 bases and 3 bases, with 10 bases remaining between them. Germline V gene lookup returns CDR1 SGDLS and CDR2 YYNGEE. The length of the CDR3 is 14 residues. Full variable domain (missing parts from reference TRBV9 and TRBJ2-7): DSGVTQTPKHLITATGQRVTLRCSPRSGDLSVYWYQQSLDQGLQFLIQYYNGEERAKGNILERFSAQQFPDLHSELNLSSLELGDSALYFCASSVGTVDYEQYFGPGTRLTVT.